This TCR beta chain was captured by sequencing in a study of blood T cell repertoires in COVID-19. Study-level background: Whether acute or convalescent, the COVID-19 samples came from the United States, Italy and Spain. From T cells, B-cell-depleted T cells, or PBMCs came the material, which was cDNA or gDNA.

In the study's own analysis: Amplification with reference gene primers provided the estimates of nucleated cell counts. Clones were sequenced by immunoSEQ multiplex PCR, and TCRdb holds only the in-frame ones, with some missing. V, J and clone size reflect that table, while D and trimming were determined from the DNA. The table lists over 150,000 clones, approximately 91% of them singletons, with roughly a sixth in the top ten. V was clipped by 10 bases and J by 6 bases; unmatched bases: 6. Germline V gene data show CDR1 as ENHRY and CDR2 as SYGVKD. The CDR3 runs to 13 residues. Seattle's enrolled individuals joined amid active infection and were then monitored longitudinally.

What was sequenced was peripheral blood. The TCR originated in a man aged 50-59 years with COVID-19, enrolled during active disease. The chain combines TRBV10-3 with TRBJ2-1; 10 nucleotides line up with TRBD2. The CDR3 DNA follows: TGTGCCACGCAGCGGGAGGGATTCAATGAGCAGTTCTTC. This gives the protein CATQREGFNEQFF.